The 16 T cell receptor beta chains below come from one sample, sequenced in a study of CD8+ T cells in alopecia areata. RNA extraction was followed by reverse transcription into cDNA, which acted as the sequencing template. The repertoire was sequenced with immunoSEQ multiplex PCR; TCRdb's copy has only in-frame clones and lacks some. Found here are 110,000 to 150,000 clones, 62% of them singletons; the top ten hold 36%. Source material: CD8+ T cells sorted from blood. These receptors originate from a human donor in good health.

This clone was seen more than once but under ten times. J is TRBJ1-1 and V is TRBV10-2; TRBD1 might be the D (6 bases). The CDR3 is 11 amino acids. V was trimmed by 7 bases and J by 5 bases, leaving 8 bases between them. Germline V CDR1 and CDR2: WSHSY, SAAADI. The CDR3 coding sequence is TGCGCCAGCATTGGACAGACTGAAGCTTTCTTT. Amino acid sequence: CASIGQTEAFF.

A single count supports this clone. The CDR3 DNA reads TGCAGTGCCCCGGGGTTGGGAAAACTGTTTTTT. Its protein product is CSAPGLGKLFF. The chain couples TRBV20-1 to TRBJ1-4; D gene ambiguous. V was pared by 6 bases and J by 10 bases, with 12 bases between. CDR1 and CDR2 from the germline V gene are DFQATT and SNEGSKA (reference sequence). The CDR3 sequence is 11 residues long.

The V and J genes are TRBV5-1 and TRBJ2-3; D uncertain. Germline assignment: CDR1 SGHRS and CDR2 YFSETQ. This CDR3 has 15 residues. Deletions cut 0 bases from V and 1 base from J, with 9 bases between. The CDR3 is CASSLAPFRTDTQYF. CDR3 sequence (DNA): TGCGCCAGCAGCTTGGCCCCTTTTCGCACAGATACGCAGTATTTT.

The chain has TRBV27 and TRBJ2-5; tentatively, D is TRBD2 (5 bases). The CDR3 is made up of 13 amino acids. V lost 3 bases to trimming and J lost 3 bases, with 8 bases between them. Germline V gene sequence: CDR1 MNHEY, CDR2 SMNVEV (reference sequence). This CDR3 reads CASSLGAEETQYF. In nucleotides, the CDR3 is TGTGCCAGCAGTTTGGGAGCGGAAGAGACCCAGTACTTC.

J is TRBJ1-1 and V is TRBV6-5; no clear D. Per the germline V gene, CDR1 is MNHEY and CDR2 is SVGAGI. The CDR3 is made up of 11 amino acids. The CDR3 protein is CGTGMNTEAFF. CDR3 DNA: TGTGGGACGGGCATGAACACTGAAGCTTTCTTT.

The chain uses TRBV28 and TRBJ2-3, with D hard to call. The V gene lost 5 bases and the J gene lost 6 bases, with 9 bases spanning the gap. Germline V CDR1 and CDR2: MDHEN, SYDVKM. The CDR3 is 12 residues long. The CDR3 DNA reads TGTGCCAGCAGTCCAACTCCGGATACGCAGTATTTT. Its protein product is CASSPTPDTQYF.

The chain recombines TRBV7-9 with TRBJ2-7; tentatively, D is TRBD2 (5 bases). Germline CDR1 is SEHNR and CDR2 is FQNEAQ (reference sequence). V gave up 6 bases and J gave up 7 bases, with 16 bases separating them. The CDR3 extends over 13 amino acids. CDR3 loop: CASRTDSSWEQYF. The CDR3 DNA follows: TGTGCCAGCAGAACGGACTCCTCCTGGGAGCAGTACTTC.

The V call is TRBV29-1, the J call TRBJ1-4; 10 positions agree with TRBD1. Unmatched junction bases numbered 5, after V lost 5 bases and J lost 5 bases. This CDR3 contains 14 residues. Germline CDR1 SQVTM, CDR2 ANQGSEA. CDR3 in amino acids: CSVHPGQGNEKLFF. Here the CDR3 DNA reads TGCAGCGTTCATCCGGGACAGGGGAATGAAAAACTGTTTTTT.

V is TRBV5-1 and J is TRBJ2-1, with TRBD2 identical over 7 bases. The CDR3 is 15 amino acids. The germline CDR1 and CDR2 sequences are SGHRS and YFSETQ. The trim removed 3 bases at V and 8 bases at J, leaving 11 bases unmatched. The DNA for the CDR3 is TGCGCCAGCAGCTCCGGACTAGGGAGCAACGATGAGCAGTTCTTC. It encodes CASSSGLGSNDEQFF.

The genes are TRBV29-1 and TRBJ2-1; 8 nucleotides line up with TRBD2. Germline-derived CDR1 and CDR2 are SQVTM and ANQGSEA. V was pared by 6 bases and J by 7 bases, with 14 bases of the junction left unmatched. This CDR3 region has 15 residues. The DNA for the CDR3 is TGCAGCGTCGTTGGACTAGCTGAGGGCCGGAATGAGCAGTTCTTC. Amino acids: CSVVGLAEGRNEQFF.

The rearrangement links TRBV28 to TRBJ1-1; the D is unclear. CDR1 is MDHEN, CDR2 SYDVKM, per germline. CDR3 size: 14 residues. V lost 8 bases, J lost 4 bases, and 17 bases lay in between. CDR3 sequence reads: CASGLGTGPTEAFF. CDR3 nucleotide sequence: TGTGCCAGCGGATTAGGTACGGGCCCCACTGAAGCTTTCTTT.

In DNA form, the CDR3 reads TGCGCCAGCAGCCAGCAGAGTCAGGGGGTTGGCCCGAACACCGGGGAGCTGTTTTTT. Its translation: CASSQQSQGVGPNTGELFF. The chain links TRBV5-1 to TRBJ2-2, with 7 bases aligning to TRBD1. CDR1 is SGHRS, CDR2 YFSETQ, per germline. CDR3 length: 19 residues. After removal of 4 bases from V and 0 bases from J, the junction contained 15 bases not matched to a gene.

This clone came up a few times. Different DNA sequences within this sample yield the same CDR3. The chain uses TRBV28 and TRBJ2-7; D remains unclear. This CDR3 is 12 amino acids long. V lost 2 bases to trimming and J lost 4 bases, with 6 bases between them. CDR1 is MDHEN and CDR2 is SYDVKM in the germline V gene. In DNA form, the CDR3 reads TGTGCCAGCAGTTTAGGCGGATACGAGCAGTACTTC. Its translation: CASSLGGYEQYF.

This clone was detected a few times. CDR3 DNA sequence: TGTGCCACCAAGTCGGGGGGAGAGCAGTACTTC. Its protein is CATKSGGEQYF. The chain employs TRBV2 and TRBJ2-7, with 7 bases identical to TRBD2. V lost 10 bases to trimming and J lost 7 bases; unmatched junction nucleotides: 7. Germline CDR1 and CDR2: SNHLY and FYNNEI. The CDR3 covers 11 residues.

V gene TRBV11-2 combines with J gene TRBJ2-7; 8 bases agree with TRBD2. This CDR3 region has 16 residues. CDR1 and CDR2 (germline): SGHAT, FQNNGV. Trimming took 5 bases from V and 0 from J; bases not matched to a gene: 9. The CDR3 loop is CASSPPASGFSYEQYF. In DNA, the CDR3 is TGTGCCAGCAGCCCCCCCGCTAGCGGGTTCTCCTACGAGCAGTACTTC. Looking up the rest from reference TRBV11-2 and TRBJ2-7 gives the full variable domain: EAGVAQSPRYKIIEKRQSVAFWCNPISGHATLYWYQQILGQGPKLLIQFQNNGVVDDSQLPKDRFSAERLKGVDSTLKIQPAKLEDSAVYLCASSPPASGFSYEQYFGPGTRLTVT.

This chain links TRBV6-5 with TRBJ2-7; D remains unclear. Trimming stripped 6 bases from V and 5 bases from J, with 14 bases between. Germline V gene lookup returns CDR1 MNHEY and CDR2 SVGAGI. The CDR3 covers 13 residues. This CDR3 is CASSLTNVNEQYF. The CDR3 DNA reads TGTGCCAGCAGCCTCACGAACGTAAACGAGCAGTACTTC.